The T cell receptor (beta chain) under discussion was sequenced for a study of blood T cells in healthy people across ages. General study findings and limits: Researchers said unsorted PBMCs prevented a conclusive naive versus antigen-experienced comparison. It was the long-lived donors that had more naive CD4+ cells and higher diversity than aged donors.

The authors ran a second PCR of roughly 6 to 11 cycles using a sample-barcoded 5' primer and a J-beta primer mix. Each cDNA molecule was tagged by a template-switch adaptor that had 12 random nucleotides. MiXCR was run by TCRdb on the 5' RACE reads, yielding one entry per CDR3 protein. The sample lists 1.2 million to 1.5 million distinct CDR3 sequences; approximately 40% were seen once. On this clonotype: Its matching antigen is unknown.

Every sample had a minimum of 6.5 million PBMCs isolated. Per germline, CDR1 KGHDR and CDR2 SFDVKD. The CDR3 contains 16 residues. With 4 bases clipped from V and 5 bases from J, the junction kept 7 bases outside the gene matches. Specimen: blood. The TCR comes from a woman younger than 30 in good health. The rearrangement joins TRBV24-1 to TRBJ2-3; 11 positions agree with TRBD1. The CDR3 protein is CATSDPGQGGIDTQYF. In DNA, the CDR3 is TGTGCCACCAGTGACCCGGGACAGGGGGGAATAGATACGCAGTATTTT.